This T cell receptor (beta chain) was sequenced during a study of T-cell reconstitution after alpha-beta-depleted transplantation in children. The ends lost 5 bases at V and 1 base at J; junction bases unmatched: 7. This CDR3 has 16 amino acids. Germline V CDR1 and CDR2: SGHTA, FQGNSA. It was with unique molecular identifiers that the TCRbeta library was prepared. TCRdb itself ran the PCR reads through MiXCR, one entry per CDR3 protein. The repertoire has a few hundred thousand distinct CDR3 sequences, over 9% of them found once; the top ten carry around 2.3%. The chain joins TRBV7-2 to TRBJ2-2, with 7 positions matching TRBD2. The sample in question was PBMCs from the stem cell graft donor, obtained from the stem cell graft. The source is a human donor who donated a stem cell graft to a child with acute lymphoblastic leukemia. This CDR3 reads CASSPNGGRNTGELFF. CDR3 nucleotides: TGTGCCAGCAGCCCTAACGGCGGGAGGAACACCGGGGAGCTGTTTTTT.